The present T cell receptor beta chain was sequenced within a study of CD8 T cells in Susac syndrome. The RNA input was 0.5 to 1 ug, and it was reverse transcribed with random hexamers. Each CDR3 protein gets one entry after TCRdb re-called the immunoSEQ multiplex PCR reads with MiXCR. This table has a few hundred thousand distinct CDR3 sequences, about 93% appearing once. Germline values: CDR1 LNHNV, CDR2 YYDKDF (reference sequence). This CDR3 has 18 amino acids. V was pared by 6 bases and J by 6 bases, with 29 bases between. Sequences were obtained from CD8+ T cells from PBMCs. This TCR was recovered from a human donor with multiple sclerosis. This chain uses TRBV15 with TRBJ1-2; the D gene is possibly TRBD1 (5 bases). The CDR3 here is CATSRVGQERAGDNGYTF. In DNA form, the CDR3 reads TGTGCCACCAGTCGCGTGGGGCAGGAACGGGCCGGGGATAATGGCTACACCTTC.